Below are 21 T cell receptor beta chains sequenced from a single sample in a study of cytomegalovirus exposure and HLA in healthy donors. PCR primers comprised 60 Vbeta and 13 Jbeta primers. Data came from immunoSEQ multiplex PCR; TCRdb stores just in-frame clones and leaves some out. The table includes some 130,000 clones, roughly 63% detected once. Sequencing was done on a sample of PBMCs. These receptors originate from a middle-aged man in good health and CMV-seropositive.

The V call is TRBV19, the J call TRBJ1-3, with 7 bases matching TRBD1. The trim removed 4 bases at V and 3 bases at J, leaving 3 bases unmatched. CDR1 and CDR2 from the germline V gene are LNHDA and SQIVND (reference sequence). The CDR3 has 14 residues. The CDR3 DNA is TGTGCCAGTAGTAGGGGACAGCTTGGAAACACCATATATTTT. This sequence encodes CASSRGQLGNTIYF.

This chain connects TRBV6-6 to TRBJ2-7; D may be TRBD1 (6 bases). The CDR3 totals 13 residues. Germline-derived CDR1 and CDR2 are MNHNY and SVGAGI (reference sequence). Deletions cut 9 bases from V and 0 bases from J, with 12 bases between. CDR3 protein: CASLQGFSYEQYF. CDR3 coding DNA: TGTGCCAGTCTACAGGGTTTCTCCTACGAGCAGTACTTC.

The chain employs TRBV27 and TRBJ2-6; a weak D match, TRBD1 (6 bases). V lost 6 bases and J lost 5, with 14 bases in between. This CDR3 is 15 amino acids long. The germline gives CDR1 MNHEY, CDR2 SMNVEV (reference sequence). The chain's CDR3 is CASSPWDTRANVLTF. CDR3 DNA sequence: TGTGCCAGCAGCCCGTGGGACACGAGGGCCAACGTCCTGACTTTC. Drawing the rest from reference TRBV27 and TRBJ2-6, the complete variable domain is EAQVTQNPRYLITVTGKKLTVTCSQNMNHEYMSWYRQDPGLGLRQIYYSMNVEVTDKGDVPEGYKVSRKEKRNFPLILESPSPNQTSLYFCASSPWDTRANVLTFGAGSRLTVL.

V gene TRBV7-2 combines with J gene TRBJ2-7, with D perhaps matching TRBD1 (6 bases). Germline loops: CDR1 SGHTA, CDR2 FQGNSA. The CDR3 extends over 15 amino acids. V was cut by 1 base and J by 3 bases, with 13 bases left in between. The CDR3 protein is CASSLVRAGDYEQYF. The DNA of the CDR3 is TGTGCCAGCAGCTTAGTTAGGGCAGGGGACTACGAGCAGTACTTC.

This clone was seen once. This chain links TRBV6-5 with TRBJ1-1, with D possibly being TRBD1 (5 bases). The CDR3 is 14 amino acids. V lost 5 bases to trimming and J lost 1 base, with 11 bases between them. The V gene's germline CDR1 is MNHEY and CDR2 SVGAGI. CDR3 amino acids: CASSTTGRNTEAFF. The CDR3 DNA sequence: TGTGCCAGCAGTACCACAGGCAGGAACACTGAAGCTTTCTTT.

This clone was counted a few times. J is TRBJ2-1 and V is TRBV28; 7 bases map to TRBD2. The germline V gene encodes CDR1 MDHEN and CDR2 SYDVKM. With V trimmed by 5 bases and J by 4 bases, 8 bases remained unmatched. The CDR3 is 15 amino acids. The CDR3 here is CASSLRDYIYNEQFF. CDR3 nucleotides: TGTGCCAGCAGTCTTCGGGACTACATATACAATGAGCAGTTCTTC.

The chain couples TRBV7-9 to TRBJ1-1; D perhaps matches TRBD1 (6 bases). CDR1 and CDR2 (germline): SEHNR, FQNEAQ (reference sequence). Trimming pared 4 bases from V and 4 bases from J, leaving 13 bases between. The CDR3 is 14 amino acids. DNA for the CDR3: TGTGCCAGCAGCTCACAGGGATCGTTCACTGAAGCTTTCTTT. Amino acid sequence: CASSSQGSFTEAFF.

The chain employs TRBV30 and TRBJ1-5; the D gene is possibly TRBD1 (6 bases). The CDR3 runs to 13 residues. CDR1 and CDR2 (germline): GTSNPN, SVGIG (reference sequence). V gave up 2 bases and J gave up 5 bases, with 10 bases separating them. The CDR3 protein is CAWSRTGYQPQHF. CDR3 nucleotides: TGTGCCTGGAGTCGAACAGGGTATCAGCCCCAGCATTTT.

The V gene is TRBV9, the J gene TRBJ1-2; 11 positions match TRBD1. CDR1 and CDR2 (germline): SGDLS, YYNGEE. CDR3 size: 16 residues. Germline trimming cut 4 bases from V and 4 bases from J; bases unmatched to any gene: 9. CDR3 in amino acids: CASSPMDRGLVYGYTF. In nucleotides, the CDR3 is TGTGCCAGCAGCCCGATGGACAGGGGGCTCGTCTATGGCTACACCTTC.

This chain links TRBV6-1 with TRBJ2-1; TRBD2 matches at 13 bases. The germline V gene has CDR1 MNHNS and CDR2 SASEGT. J lost 2 bases, V lost 6 bases, and 1 base had no gene match. This CDR3 contains 15 residues. The DNA for the CDR3 is TGTGCCAGCAGGGGGACTAGCGGGGCCTACAATGAGCAGTTCTTC. This codes for CASRGTSGAYNEQFF.

The chain links TRBV18 to TRBJ1-5; D is unresolved. Germline CDR1 reads KGHSH; CDR2 reads LQKENI. CDR3 length: 13 amino acids. With 2 bases removed from V and 7 bases from J, the gap between germline ends came to 9 bases. The CDR3 protein is CASSPGDWQPQHF. DNA of the CDR3: TGTGCCAGCTCACCAGGAGATTGGCAGCCCCAGCATTTT.

This chain connects TRBV18 to TRBJ1-5; 10 bases map to TRBD1. Losses at the gene ends were 4 bases for V and 4 bases for J; bases not matched to a gene: 4. The germline V gene encodes CDR1 KGHSH and CDR2 LQKENI. CDR3 length equals 15 residues. The CDR3 nucleotides read TGTGCCAGCTCACTGGGGACAGGGGTGAATCAGCCCCAGCATTTT. This codes for CASSLGTGVNQPQHF.

The V and J genes are TRBV7-2 and TRBJ1-5; D gene unclear. This CDR3 has 14 amino acids. V lost 0 bases and J lost 7, with 10 bases in between. Germline V lookup: CDR1 SGHTA, CDR2 FQGNSA. In nucleotides, the CDR3 is TGTGCCAGCAGCTTAGCGTCTGGAGAACAGCCCCAGCATTTT. The encoded protein is CASSLASGEQPQHF.

J is TRBJ1-5 and V is TRBV14; 11 bases agree with TRBD1. Germline loops: CDR1 SGHDN, CDR2 FVKESK. This CDR3 is built from 18 residues. The J segment lost 0 bases and the V segment lost 4 bases, leaving 8 bases of the junction unmatched. The CDR3 region is CASSRPGQGVYSNQPQHF. As DNA, the CDR3 is TGTGCCAGCAGCCGGCCGGGACAGGGGGTTTATAGCAATCAGCCCCAGCATTTT.

In its sample, this clone was seen a few times. This chain uses TRBV7-3 with TRBJ1-1; TRBD1 agrees at 10 bases. Per the germline V gene, CDR1 is SGHTA and CDR2 is FQGTGA. Trimming took 5 bases from V and 7 from J; bases not matched to a gene: 10. The CDR3 length is 15 residues. DNA for the CDR3: TGTGCCAGCAGCCCATATCCTGGGACAGGGGTTGAAGCTTTCTTT. Translating it yields CASSPYPGTGVEAFF. Complete variable domain (other parts from reference TRBV7-3 and TRBJ1-1): GAGVSQTPSNKVTEKGKYVELRCDPISGHTALYWYRQSLGQGPEFLIYFQGTGAADDSGLPNDRFFAVRPEGSVSTLKIQRTERGDSAVYLCASSPYPGTGVEAFFGQGTRLTVV.

This clone was seen a handful of times. J is TRBJ2-7 and V is TRBV27; 9 positions match TRBD1. Trimming removed 4 bases from V and 3 bases from J; junction bases left unmatched: 7. The CDR3 extends over 15 amino acids. The germline V gene has CDR1 MNHEY and CDR2 SMNVEV (reference sequence). In DNA form, the CDR3 reads TGTGCCAGCAGTTCCCCCGGGACAGGGATCTACGAGCAGTACTTC. It translates to CASSSPGTGIYEQYF.

The V gene is TRBV5-1, the J gene TRBJ2-2, with a possible D match to TRBD1 (6 bases). Germline-derived CDR1 and CDR2 are SGHRS and YFSETQ. Trimming left V 4 bases short and J 8 bases short, with 12 bases between. The CDR3 consists of 13 residues. The CDR3: CASSLGASGELFF. The CDR3 nucleotides are TGCGCCAGCAGCCTGGGGGCTTCGGGGGAGCTGTTTTTT.

V gene TRBV23-1 combines with J gene TRBJ1-4; the D gene is possibly TRBD1 (6 bases). TRBV23-1 is identified as an open reading frame with a role that is uncertain. The CDR3 sequence is 15 residues long. Trimming cost V 3 bases and J 5 bases, with 13 bases left between them. Written as DNA, the CDR3 is TGCGCCAGCAGTCATTCGGACAGTGCCAATGAAAAACTGTTTTTT. Its translation: CASSHSDSANEKLFF.

The J gene is TRBJ1-4, the V gene TRBV6-5; weak D call: TRBD1 (5 bases). The germline V gene has CDR1 MNHEY and CDR2 SVGAGI. Deletions cut 2 bases from V and 6 bases from J, with 13 bases between. The CDR3 runs to 15 residues. The CDR3 DNA is TGTGCCAGCAGTTACCGGGGGGGGTTGGATGAAAAACTGTTTTTT. Amino acid sequence: CASSYRGGLDEKLFF.

This chain connects TRBV29-1 to TRBJ2-3; 8 bases line up with TRBD1. Per germline, CDR1 SQVTM and CDR2 ANQGSEA. This CDR3 has 13 amino acids. The trim removed 7 bases at V and 4 bases at J, leaving 7 bases unmatched. The CDR3 bases are TGCAGCGGGGGGCAGGGGGCTTCAGATACGCAGTATTTT. It yields the protein CSGGQGASDTQYF.

This chain joins TRBV7-7 and TRBJ2-5; D perhaps matches TRBD2 (6 bases). Germline V gives CDR1 SSHAT, CDR2 FNYEAQ (reference sequence). The CDR3 sequence is 12 residues long. The germline V and J ends were trimmed by 5 bases and 4 bases, with 8 bases remaining between them. The CDR3 loop is CASSRRGETQYF. The DNA of the CDR3 is TGTGCCAGCAGCCGGAGGGGAGAGACCCAGTACTTC. Using reference TRBV7-7 and TRBJ2-5 for the parts outside the CDR3, the full variable domain is GAGVSQSPRYKVTKRGQDVTLRCDPISSHATLYWYQQALGQGPEFLTYFNYEAQPDKSGLPSDRFSAERPEGSISTLTIQRTEQRDSAMYRCASSRRGETQYFGPGTRLLVL.